The rows below give T cell receptor beta chains drawn from one sample of a study of T and B cells in COVID-19 patients. Each CDR3 protein is one row after TCRdb ran MiXCR on the multiplex PCR reads. The data show 23,000 or so distinct CDR3 sequences, approximately 29% seen once. Sequencing was carried out using blood. The receptors shown here come from a human donor who had recovered from COVID-19. Each CDR3 is given with its conserved first and last residue. Fields, in order: J gene, V gene, clone size, D gene, CDR3 protein, CDR3 DNA. The D gene is left open where the match is weak. A row's size may be missing; if present it is once, few, many or a size class.

J gene: TRBJ2-3; V gene: TRBV24-1; clone size: NA; D gene: TRBD2; CDR3 protein: CATSEGGLAGSTDTQYF; CDR3 DNA: TGTGCCACCAGTGAGGGGGGACTAGCGGGGAGCACAGATACGCAGTATTTT
J gene: TRBJ1-3; V gene: TRBV7-9; clone size: few; D gene: NA; CDR3 protein: CASSTPGTSPGNTIYF; CDR3 DNA: TGTGCCAGCAGCACACCCGGGACATCCCCTGGAAACACCATATATTTT
J gene: TRBJ2-7; V gene: TRBV6-5; clone size: NA; D gene: NA; CDR3 protein: CASSHGQSSYEQYF; CDR3 DNA: TGTGCCAGCAGCCACGGACAGAGCTCCTACGAGCAGTACTTC
J gene: TRBJ2-7; V gene: TRBV27; clone size: NA; D gene: TRBD2; CDR3 protein: CASSSSGAYEQYF; CDR3 DNA: TGTGCCAGCAGTTCTAGCGGGGCCTACGAGCAGTACTTC
J gene: TRBJ2-5; V gene: TRBV6-5; clone size: many; D gene: TRBD2; CDR3 protein: CASSPFGRGADWTQYF; CDR3 DNA: TGTGCCAGCAGTCCCTTTGGGCGGGGGGCGGACTGGACCCAGTACTTC
J gene: TRBJ2-1; V gene: TRBV7-9; clone size: NA; D gene: NA; CDR3 protein: CASSVSVFSGSTGSHEQFF; CDR3 DNA: TGTGCCAGCAGCGTTTCAGTGTTTAGTGGGTCCACGGGATCTCATGAGCAGTTCTTC
J gene: TRBJ2-6; V gene: TRBV28; clone size: NA; D gene: TRBD2; CDR3 protein: CASSPGGGTGANVLTF; CDR3 DNA: TGTGCCAGCAGCCCGGGGGGGGGGACTGGGGCCAACGTCCTGACTTTC
J gene: TRBJ2-7; V gene: TRBV6-5; clone size: many; D gene: NA; CDR3 protein: CASSHQQEQYF; CDR3 DNA: TGTGCCAGCAGTCATCAGCAGGAGCAGTACTTC
J gene: TRBJ1-1; V gene: TRBV19; clone size: few; D gene: NA; CDR3 protein: CASSPGIAGETEAFF; CDR3 DNA: TGTGCCAGTAGTCCCGGCATAGCAGGGGAGACTGAAGCTTTCTTT
J gene: TRBJ1-2; V gene: TRBV12-3/TRBV12-4; clone size: NA; D gene: TRBD1; CDR3 protein: CASSPVDRVGGYTF; CDR3 DNA: TGTGCCAGCAGTCCTGTAGACAGGGTGGGTGGCTACACCTTC
J gene: TRBJ1-2; V gene: TRBV5-1; clone size: NA; D gene: TRBD1; CDR3 protein: CASSPGQGNYGYTF; CDR3 DNA: TGCGCCAGCAGCCCCGGACAGGGGAACTATGGCTACACCTTC
J gene: TRBJ1-4; V gene: TRBV10-3; clone size: few; D gene: NA; CDR3 protein: CAISDQQGGTNEKLFF; CDR3 DNA: TGTGCCATCAGTGATCAGCAGGGCGGAACTAATGAAAAACTGTTTTTT
J gene: TRBJ2-2; V gene: TRBV6-1; clone size: few; D gene: NA; CDR3 protein: CASRTYTGELFF; CDR3 DNA: TGTGCCAGCAGAACCTACACCGGGGAGCTGTTTTTT
J gene: TRBJ2-7; V gene: TRBV7-2; clone size: NA; D gene: TRBD1; CDR3 protein: CASSHTGQGVGDEQYF; CDR3 DNA: TGTGCCAGCAGCCACACGGGACAGGGGGTAGGTGACGAGCAGTACTTC
J gene: TRBJ2-5; V gene: TRBV30; clone size: medium-sized; D gene: NA; CDR3 protein: CAFAGAQETQYF; CDR3 DNA: TGTGCCTTCGCGGGGGCCCAAGAGACCCAGTACTTC
J gene: TRBJ2-1; V gene: TRBV5-1; clone size: NA; D gene: TRBD2; CDR3 protein: CASSTAATSGGGNEQFF; CDR3 DNA: TGCGCCAGCAGCACCGCCGCGACTAGCGGGGGCGGAAATGAGCAGTTCTTC
J gene: TRBJ1-1; V gene: TRBV30; clone size: NA; D gene: NA; CDR3 protein: CAWRLGTEAFF; CDR3 DNA: TGTGCCTGGAGATTGGGCACTGAAGCTTTCTTT
J gene: TRBJ1-6; V gene: TRBV11-3; clone size: NA; D gene: NA; CDR3 protein: CASTTRTSTNSPLHF; CDR3 DNA: TGTGCCAGCACCACTAGAACAAGTACTAATTCACCCCTCCACTTT
J gene: TRBJ1-5; V gene: TRBV27; clone size: NA; D gene: NA; CDR3 protein: CASSSLLNQPQHF; CDR3 DNA: TGTGCCAGCAGTTCTTTACTCAATCAGCCCCAGCATTTT
J gene: TRBJ2-3; V gene: TRBV5-4; clone size: many; D gene: NA; CDR3 protein: CASSLDFTGADTQYF; CDR3 DNA: TGTGCCAGCAGCTTGGACTTTACAGGAGCAGATACGCAGTATTTT
J gene: TRBJ1-6; V gene: TRBV6-1; clone size: many; D gene: NA; CDR3 protein: CASSEAATSPLHF; CDR3 DNA: TGTGCCAGCAGTGAAGCTGCCACTTCACCCCTCCACTTT
J gene: TRBJ2-3; V gene: TRBV6-5; clone size: NA; D gene: TRBD1; CDR3 protein: CASSLKGDRGSTDTQYF; CDR3 DNA: TGTGCCAGCAGCCTTAAGGGGGACAGGGGATCCACAGATACGCAGTATTTT
J gene: TRBJ2-5; V gene: TRBV6-5; clone size: NA; D gene: TRBD2; CDR3 protein: CAISEALAGGRETQYF; CDR3 DNA: TGTGCCATCAGTGAAGCATTAGCGGGGGGGCGGGAGACCCAGTACTTC
J gene: TRBJ2-4; V gene: TRBV12-3/TRBV12-4; clone size: NA; D gene: NA; CDR3 protein: CASSFARNIQYF; CDR3 DNA: TGTGCCAGCAGTTTTGCGAGGAACATTCAGTACTTC
J gene: TRBJ2-3; V gene: TRBV7-2; clone size: NA; D gene: NA; CDR3 protein: CASSLARTLRADTQYF; CDR3 DNA: TGTGCCAGCAGCTTAGCGCGGACGCTCAGGGCAGATACGCAGTATTTT
J gene: TRBJ1-4; V gene: TRBV24-1; clone size: few; D gene: NA; CDR3 protein: CATSEAGIGEKLFF; CDR3 DNA: TGTGCCACCAGTGAGGCTGGGATAGGCGAAAAACTGTTTTTT
J gene: TRBJ2-3; V gene: TRBV19; clone size: medium-sized; D gene: NA; CDR3 protein: CASSPTSTDTQYF; CDR3 DNA: TGTGCCAGTAGCCCGACTAGCACAGATACGCAGTATTTT
J gene: TRBJ2-1; V gene: TRBV5-4; clone size: many; D gene: TRBD1; CDR3 protein: CASSLPDRENEQFF; CDR3 DNA: TGTGCCAGCAGCTTACCGGACAGGGAAAATGAGCAGTTCTTC
J gene: TRBJ1-3; V gene: TRBV12-3/TRBV12-4; clone size: NA; D gene: NA; CDR3 protein: CASSLGQGNTIYF; CDR3 DNA: TGTGCCAGCAGCCTTGGACAGGGAAACACCATATATTTT
J gene: TRBJ1-1; V gene: TRBV10-3; clone size: NA; D gene: NA; CDR3 protein: CAISESTGGGTEAFF; CDR3 DNA: TGTGCCATCAGTGAGTCGACGGGCGGGGGCACTGAAGCTTTCTTT
J gene: TRBJ1-2; V gene: TRBV11-3; clone size: NA; D gene: NA; CDR3 protein: CASSLGGAANYGYTF; CDR3 DNA: TGTGCCAGCAGCTTGGGAGGCGCAGCTAACTATGGCTACACCTTC
J gene: TRBJ1-4; V gene: TRBV20-1; clone size: NA; D gene: NA; CDR3 protein: CSASSGEKLFF; CDR3 DNA: TGCAGTGCTAGTTCCGGTGAAAAACTGTTTTTT
J gene: TRBJ1-2; V gene: TRBV29-1; clone size: few; D gene: TRBD1; CDR3 protein: CSVEDQGQGALAGYTF; CDR3 DNA: TGCAGCGTTGAAGATCAGGGACAGGGGGCGTTGGCTGGCTACACCTTC
J gene: TRBJ2-3; V gene: TRBV5-4; clone size: NA; D gene: NA; CDR3 protein: CASSFRGRADTQYF; CDR3 DNA: TGCGCCAGCAGCTTCCGAGGGCGGGCAGATACGCAGTATTTT
J gene: TRBJ2-3; V gene: TRBV5-1; clone size: few; D gene: NA; CDR3 protein: CASSLADSYYTDTQYF; CDR3 DNA: TGCGCCAGCAGCTTGGCTGACAGCTACTACACAGATACGCAGTATTTT
J gene: TRBJ2-7; V gene: TRBV18; clone size: many; D gene: TRBD1; CDR3 protein: CASSSTGEFYEQYF; CDR3 DNA: TGTGCCAGCTCATCGACAGGGGAATTTTACGAGCAGTACTTC
J gene: TRBJ2-7; V gene: TRBV6-1; clone size: many; D gene: TRBD1; CDR3 protein: CASSRGPDAYEQYF; CDR3 DNA: TGTGCCAGCAGTAGGGGGCCCGACGCCTACGAGCAGTACTTC